This TCR beta chain originates from a study of response to subunit inactivated influenza vaccine. The CDR3 spans 16 residues. Trimming left V 5 bases short and J 0 bases short, with 14 bases between. Germline CDR1 reads MDHEN; CDR2 reads SYDVKM. This clonotype has ten or more counts. TCRdb itself ran the RT-PCR reads through MiXCR, one entry per CDR3 protein. The sample lists roughly 760,000 distinct CDR3 sequences; 21% were seen once. The chain uses TRBV28 and TRBJ2-1; D not resolved. Sequencing was performed on PBMCs from blood, taken around 5 days after vaccination. The sequence was obtained from a man aged 45-60 years who received an inactivated influenza vaccine. The CDR3 sequence: CASSADFQSSYNEQFF. The CDR3, as DNA: TGTGCCAGCAGTGCCGACTTCCAGAGCTCCTACAATGAGCAGTTCTTC.